What follows are 9 T cell receptor beta chains derived from one specimen sequenced in a study of blood T cell repertoires in COVID-19. TCRdb's table, derived via immunoSEQ multiplex PCR, lists solely in-frame clones and lacks some. In the table there are a few hundred thousand clones, approximately 92% of which are singletons. The source material was PBMCs or T cells enriched from blood (not recorded which). Source of these receptors: a man younger than 30 who had recovered from COVID-19.

V gene TRBV9 combines with J gene TRBJ2-7, with 11 bases that match TRBD2. V gave up 4 bases and J gave up 3 bases; unmatched junction bases: 3. Germline V gene lookup returns CDR1 SGDLS and CDR2 YYNGEE. The CDR3 totals 14 residues. As DNA, the CDR3 is TGTGCCAGCAGCCCGGGACTAGCGGACTACGAGCAGTACTTC. Translating it yields CASSPGLADYEQYF.

The chain is built from TRBV4-1 and TRBJ1-1, with D possibly matching TRBD1 (5 bases). V was pared by 0 bases and J by 4 bases, with 9 bases between. CDR3 size: 14 residues. The germline gives CDR1 MGHRA, CDR2 YSYEKL. The CDR3 protein is CASSQETRATEAFF. The CDR3 region has the DNA TGCGCCAGCAGCCAAGAGACCAGGGCCACTGAAGCTTTCTTT.

The chain carries TRBV6-5 and TRBJ2-2; possibly TRBD2 for D (6 bases). CDR3 length: 14 residues. V was pared by 7 bases and J by 2 bases, with 11 bases between. The germline V gene encodes CDR1 MNHEY and CDR2 SVGAGI. DNA for the CDR3: TGTGCCAGCATCCTGGGGGGTAACACCGGGGAGCTGTTTTTT. Encoded protein: CASILGGNTGELFF.

The chain combines TRBV5-1 with TRBJ1-3, with 9 bases fitting TRBD1. V dropped 0 bases and J dropped 2; count of bases not matched to a gene: 6. Germline V gene lookup returns CDR1 SGHRS and CDR2 YFSETQ. The CDR3 spans 17 residues. CDR3 in amino acids: CASSLEVGTGPGNTIYF. CDR3 nucleotide sequence: TGCGCCAGCAGCTTGGAGGTCGGGACAGGGCCTGGAAACACCATATATTTT.

There are a few counts of this clone. J is TRBJ1-5 and V is TRBV11-2; TRBD1 might be the D (6 bases). The CDR3 contains 13 residues. Deletions cut 5 bases from V and 7 bases from J, with 12 bases between. From germline, CDR1 is SGHAT and CDR2 FQNNGV. In nucleotides, the CDR3 is TGTGCCAGCAGCCGGCAGGGGACGCAGCCCCAGCATTTT. This translates into CASSRQGTQPQHF.

The gene calls are TRBV12-3 or TRBV12-4 and TRBJ2-2, with 8 positions matching TRBD1. The CDR3 has 13 amino acids. V dropped 3 bases and J dropped 8; count of bases not matched to a gene: 2. For the CDR3, the DNA is TGTGCCAGCAGTTTCAACAGGGGGGGGGAGCTGTTTTTT. Its translation is CASSFNRGGELFF.

This clone was recorded only once. The V call is TRBV24-1, the J call TRBJ2-6; 9 bases fit TRBD1. CDR1 and CDR2 (germline): KGHDR, SFDVKD. The CDR3 runs 20 residues. Unmatched junction bases numbered 12, after V lost 4 bases and J lost 0 bases. DNA for the CDR3: TGTGCCACCAGTGAACCGGACAGGGGATGGGCTTTCTCTGGGGCCAACGTCCTGACTTTC. Residues: CATSEPDRGWAFSGANVLTF.

V and J are TRBV6-5 and TRBJ2-7; 8 bases align to TRBD1. This CDR3 comprises 15 residues. Germline CDR1 and CDR2: MNHEY and SVGAGI. The trim removed 5 bases at V and 3 bases at J, leaving 9 bases unmatched. In nucleotides, the CDR3 is TGTGCCAGCAGTCCCCAGGGGGCGGGTAGCTACGAGCAGTACTTC. This translates into CASSPQGAGSYEQYF.

This rearrangement joins TRBV9 to TRBJ2-1; a weak D match, TRBD2 (6 bases). Germline V gives CDR1 SGDLS, CDR2 YYNGEE. The CDR3 sequence is 15 residues long. V shed 4 bases and J shed 7 bases, with 18 bases lying between them. In DNA, the CDR3 is TGTGCCAGCAGCCCCACGGGAGAAAGTGGGAATGAGCAGTTCTTC. It encodes CASSPTGESGNEQFF.